The clone carrying this T cell receptor (beta chain) was found many times. Its target is not known. This sample was taken from a study of T cell repertoires in cytomegalovirus infection. On the study more broadly: Public TCR beta signatures provided an indication of both CMV infection and a matching HLA type.

CDR3 length: 11 amino acids. V dropped 5 bases and J dropped 16; count of bases not matched to a gene: 7. Per germline, CDR1 SGHTA and CDR2 FQGNSA. Study-level findings and limits: Cumulative frequency (of public TCR beta family members) identified carriers of CMV plus the relevant HLA. HLA-C-restricted TCR beta clonotypes specific for CMV led the ex vivo response.

TCRdb fed the reads into MiXCR, producing one record per CDR3 protein. This sample has hundreds of thousands of distinct CDR3 sequences, with 15% to 20% found just once. The sample consisted of PBMCs. The receptor was derived from a human donor in good health (CMV status not recorded). Some clones in this sample may be carry-over from other donors' samples. This chain links TRBV7-2 with TRBJ2-1; TRBD2 matches 8 bases. CDR3 DNA: TGTGCCAGCAGCCAGCGGGGGCCGGTATTCTTC. It encodes CASSQRGPVFF.